These 29 T cell receptor beta chains came from one sample sequenced in a study of a mutant IDH1 vaccine in newly diagnosed glioma. Libraries were prepared by immunoSEQ multiplex PCR; TCRdb keeps only in-frame clonotypes and omits some of them. The repertoire holds around 82,000 clones, with about 80% as singletons. Time point given: baseline, week 1 (first vaccination visit). Treatment reported: pre-vaccination baseline after standard-of-care therapy. The material was PBMCs, obtained from a glioma patient treated with radiotherapy, temozolomide or both. The receptors come from a man in his forties or fifties with glioma. Some clones in this sample may be carry-over from other donors' samples.

The chain has TRBV7-8 and TRBJ1-2, with D possibly TRBD1 on 6 matching bases. CDR3 length equals 15 residues. Looked up from germline, CDR1 is SGHVS and CDR2 is FQNEAQ. Trimming cost V 5 bases and J 8 bases, with 21 bases left between them. CDR3 protein: CASSDKIGGSRGYTF. The CDR3 bases are TGTGCCAGCAGCGACAAGATAGGGGGGTCTCGCGGCTACACCTTC.

V gene TRBV19 combines with J gene TRBJ1-5, with TRBD1 matching over 9 bases. After removal of 1 base from V and 14 bases from J, the junction contained 6 bases not matched to a gene. CDR3 size: 13 residues. CDR1 LNHDA and CDR2 SQIVND come from the germline V gene (reference sequence). The CDR3 DNA reads as TGTGCCAGTAGTATAGCTACCGGGACAGGGAAGCATTTT. Encoded protein: CASSIATGTGKHF.

The rearrangement uses TRBV6-6 and TRBJ1-6; 8 bases align to TRBD1. The length of the CDR3 is 15 residues. V lost 6 bases to trimming and J lost 3 bases; unmatched junction nucleotides: 4. Germline loops: CDR1 MNHNY, CDR2 SVGAGI (reference sequence). The CDR3 DNA follows: TGTGCCAGCAGGACACAGGGGGTCTATAATTCACCCCTCCACTTT. Protein product: CASRTQGVYNSPLHF.

The V and J genes are TRBV30 and TRBJ2-7, with 7 bases lining up with TRBD1. With V trimmed by 0 bases and J by 2 bases, 4 bases remained unmatched. The CDR3 is 14 amino acids. CDR1 and CDR2 from the germline V gene are GTSNPN and SVGIG (reference sequence). CDR3 sequence (DNA): TGTGCCTGGAGTGTAACAGGGGCACCCTACGAGCAGTACTTC. This sequence encodes CAWSVTGAPYEQYF.

CDR3 region: CASSYGTPPLNTEAFF. The CDR3 DNA reads TGTGCCAGCAGTTACGGGACCCCCCCTTTGAACACTGAAGCTTTCTTT. The V gene is TRBV6-5, the J gene TRBJ1-1, with D tentatively TRBD1 (5 bases). Looked up from germline, CDR1 is MNHEY and CDR2 is SVGAGI. V lost 2 bases and J lost 0, with 13 bases in between. The CDR3 extends over 16 amino acids.

V and J are TRBV5-1 and TRBJ2-7; 7 bases fit TRBD2. The germline CDR1 and CDR2 sequences are SGHRS and YFSETQ. The CDR3 covers 14 residues. The J segment lost 4 bases and the V segment lost 4 bases, leaving 8 bases of the junction unmatched. CDR3 DNA: TGCGCCAGCAGCCGGGGGGACGGTGCTTACGAGCAGTACTTC. Amino acid sequence: CASSRGDGAYEQYF.

This sequence joins TRBV10-3 and TRBJ1-4; tentatively, D is TRBD1 (5 bases). The germline gives CDR1 ENHRY, CDR2 SYGVKD. This CDR3 spans 12 amino acids. With 8 bases removed from V and 5 bases from J, the gap between germline ends came to 9 bases. This chain's CDR3 is CAIGGENEKLFF. CDR3 coding DNA: TGTGCCATCGGGGGGGAGAATGAAAAACTGTTTTTT.

This clone has more than one count but fewer than ten. The chain links TRBV5-5 to TRBJ1-1; 7 positions agree with TRBD1. From germline, CDR1 is SGHKS and CDR2 YYEKEE (reference sequence). The V segment lost 4 bases and the J segment 10 bases; nucleotides outside the gene matches: 13. The CDR3 length is 14 residues. CDR3 nucleotide sequence: TGTGCCAGCAGCCTGGGACAGCCGAGCACCGGAGCTTTCTTT. Encoded protein: CASSLGQPSTGAFF.

V usage is TRBV6-5 and J usage is TRBJ2-7, with D perhaps TRBD1 (6 bases). This CDR3 contains 15 residues. The ends were cut back, 0 bases at V and 5 bases at J, with 14 bases in the middle. Germline loops: CDR1 MNHEY, CDR2 SVGAGI. CDR3 region: CASSYSGARSDEQYF. The DNA for the CDR3 is TGTGCCAGCAGTTACTCGGGGGCAAGAAGCGACGAGCAGTACTTC.

This chain links TRBV30 with TRBJ1-5, with a weak D call TRBD1 (5 bases). Germline V gene sequence: CDR1 GTSNPN, CDR2 SVGIG (reference sequence). The CDR3 spans 13 residues. V was cut by 1 base and J by 5 bases, with 9 bases left in between. The CDR3 region is CAWSGRGDQPQHF. The CDR3 DNA sequence: TGTGCCTGGAGTGGTAGGGGAGATCAGCCCCAGCATTTT. The full variable domain, rest sourced from reference TRBV30 and TRBJ1-5, is SQTIHQWPATLVQPVGSPLSLECTVEGTSNPNLYWYRQAAGRGLQLLFYSVGIGQISSEVPQNLSASRPQDRQFILSSKKLLLSDSGFYLCAWSGRGDQPQHFGDGTRLSIL.

The V call is TRBV18, the J call TRBJ1-1, with a weak D call TRBD1 (5 bases). CDR3 size: 17 residues. Germline V lookup: CDR1 KGHSH, CDR2 LQKENI. V lost 4 bases and J 0 bases, leaving 18 bases between the germline ends. The CDR3 coding sequence is TGTGCCAGCTCACTCGGCGACAGTTCTTACTTGAACACTGAAGCTTTCTTT. It codes for CASSLGDSSYLNTEAFF.

As regards this clone: Germline is not matched at one junction end, which may reflect a read error. The chain employs TRBV5-6 and TRBJ1-2; 8 bases match TRBD1. The length of the CDR3 is 13 residues. Germline lookup yields CDR1 SGHDT and CDR2 YYEEEE. The CDR3 protein is CASSLDRAYGYTF. CDR3 DNA: TGTGCCAGCAGTTTGGACAGGGCCTATGGCTACACCTTC.

This rearrangement joins TRBV25-1 to TRBJ2-7; tentative D call: TRBD2 (6 bases). The germline CDR1 and CDR2 sequences are MGHDK and SYGVNS. CDR3 length: 12 residues. V was shortened by 6 bases and J by 5 bases, with 11 bases between the two germline ends. DNA for the CDR3: TGTGCCAGCAGCCTAGGCGGGGACGAGCAGTACTTC. Residues: CASSLGGDEQYF.

The chain is built from TRBV30 and TRBJ1-6, with D unresolved. From germline, CDR1 is GTSNPN and CDR2 SVGIG (reference sequence). This CDR3 has 14 amino acids. V was pared by 1 base and J by 5 bases, with 9 bases between. The CDR3 DNA reads TGTGCCTGGAGTGGGGTACTGAATAATTCACCCCTCCACTTT. It yields the protein CAWSGVLNNSPLHF.

The V and J genes are TRBV5-7 and TRBJ1-1, with 8 bases that match TRBD1. TRBV5-7 is flagged as an ORF with uncertain function. With 0 bases clipped from V and 5 bases from J, the junction kept 12 bases outside the gene matches. This CDR3 spans 17 amino acids. The chain's CDR3 is CASSLALAGGSHTEAFF. For the CDR3, the DNA is TGTGCCAGCAGCTTGGCCTTGGCAGGGGGCTCTCATACTGAAGCTTTCTTT.

The V and J genes are TRBV7-9 and TRBJ2-1; weak D call: TRBD1 (6 bases). The CDR3 has 15 amino acids. V lost 2 bases and J 3 bases, leaving 11 bases between the germline ends. Germline values: CDR1 SEHNR, CDR2 FQNEAQ (reference sequence). CDR3 nucleotides: TGTGCCAGCAGCTTACGGCAGGGGCTCTACAATGAGCAGTTCTTC. It yields the protein CASSLRQGLYNEQFF.

This chain connects TRBV2 to TRBJ1-6; D call uncertain. Germline assignment: CDR1 SNHLY and CDR2 FYNNEI. The CDR3 consists of 15 residues. Trimming pared 3 bases from V and 2 bases from J, leaving 8 bases between. CDR3 in DNA: TGTGCCAGCAGTGATCAGGTCGCCTATAATTCACCCCTCCACTTT. It is translated as CASSDQVAYNSPLHF.

The rearrangement joins TRBV19 to TRBJ1-4; the D is unclear. The CDR3 contains 11 residues. CDR1 LNHDA and CDR2 SQIVND come from the germline V gene (reference sequence). V dropped 6 bases and J dropped 5 bases, with 4 bases sitting between them. In nucleotides, the CDR3 is TGTGCCAGTAGGGGGAATGAAAAACTGTTTTTT. Its translation: CASRGNEKLFF.

This chain connects TRBV4-1 to TRBJ1-6; D gene uncertain. Deletions cut 0 bases from V and 12 bases from J, with 12 bases between. The CDR3 has 14 amino acids. The germline V gene has CDR1 MGHRA and CDR2 YSYEKL. The CDR3 nucleotides are TGCGCCAGCAGCCAAGACCCCCTCGGGGAACCCCTCCACTTT. This encodes CASSQDPLGEPLHF.

This chain links TRBV20-1 with TRBJ2-7; D unclear. The V gene's germline CDR1 is DFQATT and CDR2 SNEGSKA (reference sequence). The CDR3 has 11 amino acids. Trimming took off 2 bases at V and 4 bases at J, with 6 bases between the two ends. Here the CDR3 DNA reads TGCAGTGCTAGAAGCGCTTACGAGCAGTACTTC. It encodes CSARSAYEQYF.

This clone was seen a few times. V usage is TRBV6-1 and J usage is TRBJ1-1; tentative D call: TRBD1 (5 bases). The CDR3 runs 16 residues. Germline V gives CDR1 MNHNS, CDR2 SASEGT. V gave up 1 base and J gave up 0 bases, with 12 bases separating them. The DNA for the CDR3 is TGTGCCAGCAGTGAAGAAGGGGCGATCATGAACACTGAAGCTTTCTTT. This translates into CASSEEGAIMNTEAFF.

The J gene is TRBJ2-7, the V gene TRBV6-6; D gene unclear. The CDR3 runs 12 residues. V was clipped by 4 bases and J by 2 bases, with 6 bases between them. CDR1 and CDR2 from the germline V gene are MNHNY and SVGAGI (reference sequence). The CDR3 spells CASSWTAYEQYF. CDR3 coding DNA: TGTGCCAGCAGTTGGACGGCCTACGAGCAGTACTTC.

The rearrangement joins TRBV5-1 to TRBJ2-5; TRBD1 agrees at 8 bases. The germline V gene encodes CDR1 SGHRS and CDR2 YFSETQ. Trimming cost V 4 bases and J 1 base; bases outside gene matches: 3. The CDR3 runs 14 residues. For the CDR3, the DNA is TGCGCCAGCAGCATGGGACAGGTCCAAGAGACCCAGTACTTC. Translation gives CASSMGQVQETQYF.

This clone has a single count. The chain combines TRBV6-6 with TRBJ1-1; no definite D call. The V end lost 9 bases, the J end lost 0 bases, and 11 bases lay between the germline ends. CDR3 size: 13 residues. The germline gives CDR1 MNHNY, CDR2 SVGAGI (reference sequence). The DNA for the CDR3 is TGTGCCAGTACAACCAGCATGAACACTGAAGCTTTCTTT. Translation: CASTTSMNTEAFF.

In DNA form, the CDR3 reads TGTGCCAGCGGAAGTTCCCAGGGGTACTACGAGCAGTACTTC. Its translation is CASGSSQGYYEQYF. The gene calls are TRBV2 and TRBJ2-7; tentatively, D is TRBD1 (6 bases). Germline V gene sequence: CDR1 SNHLY, CDR2 FYNNEI. Trimming left V 8 bases short and J 3 bases short, with 17 bases between. The CDR3 sequence is 14 residues long.

V usage is TRBV19 and J usage is TRBJ2-7; D call uncertain. V lost 5 bases, J lost 0 bases, and 8 bases lay in between. The CDR3 runs to 13 residues. Germline CDR1 LNHDA, CDR2 SQIVND (reference sequence). The CDR3 DNA sequence: TGTGCCAGTAGTGCACCTTACTCCTACGAGCAGTACTTC. It is translated as CASSAPYSYEQYF. Complete variable domain (other parts from reference TRBV19 and TRBJ2-7): DGGITQSPKYLFRKEGQNVTLSCEQNLNHDAMYWYRQDPGQGLRLIYYSQIVNDFQKGDIAEGYSVSREKKESFPLTVTSAQKNPTAFYLCASSAPYSYEQYFGPGTRLTVT.

This clone was seen ten or more times. The gene calls are TRBV7-9 and TRBJ2-1, with 7 bases that match TRBD2. The germline gives CDR1 SEHNR, CDR2 FQNEAQ (reference sequence). V lost 8 bases to trimming and J lost 7 bases; unmatched junction nucleotides: 11. This CDR3 has 14 amino acids. CDR3 bases: TGTGCCAGCGAGGGGCTAGCGGTTGGGAATGAGCAGTTCTTC. Translated: CASEGLAVGNEQFF.

The chain recombines TRBV21-1 with TRBJ2-7; the table calls TRBD1, which could not be checked here. TRBV21-1 counts as a pseudogene. The CDR3 is made up of 15 amino acids. In DNA, the CDR3 is TGTGCCAGCAGCAGGGGGGGGGACAGGGACTACGAGCAGTACTTC. Amino acid sequence: CASSRGGDRDYEQYF.

The chain carries TRBV7-9 and TRBJ1-4; D unresolved. V gave up 2 bases and J gave up 6 bases, with 10 bases separating them. The CDR3 sequence is 14 residues long. Germline CDR1 is SEHNR and CDR2 is FQNEAQ (reference sequence). The CDR3 nucleotides read TGTGCCAGCAGCTTATCGTCGGATTATGAAAAACTGTTTTTT. Protein sequence: CASSLSSDYEKLFF.